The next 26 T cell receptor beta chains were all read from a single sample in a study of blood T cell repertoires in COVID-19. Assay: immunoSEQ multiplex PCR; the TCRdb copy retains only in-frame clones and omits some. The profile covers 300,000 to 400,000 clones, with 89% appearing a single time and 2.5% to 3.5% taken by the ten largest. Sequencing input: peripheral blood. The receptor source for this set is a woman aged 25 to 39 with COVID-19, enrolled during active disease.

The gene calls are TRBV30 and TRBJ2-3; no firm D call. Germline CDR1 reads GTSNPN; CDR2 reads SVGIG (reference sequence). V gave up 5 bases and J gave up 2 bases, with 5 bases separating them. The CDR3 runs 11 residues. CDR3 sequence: CAWAATDTQYF. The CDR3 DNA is TGTGCCTGGGCGGCCACAGATACGCAGTATTTT.

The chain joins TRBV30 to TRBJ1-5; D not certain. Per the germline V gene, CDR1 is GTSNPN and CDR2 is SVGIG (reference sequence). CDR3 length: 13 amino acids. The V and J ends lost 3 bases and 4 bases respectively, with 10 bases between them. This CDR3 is CAWSFTRNQPQHF. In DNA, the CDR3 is TGTGCCTGGAGCTTTACACGAAATCAGCCCCAGCATTTT.

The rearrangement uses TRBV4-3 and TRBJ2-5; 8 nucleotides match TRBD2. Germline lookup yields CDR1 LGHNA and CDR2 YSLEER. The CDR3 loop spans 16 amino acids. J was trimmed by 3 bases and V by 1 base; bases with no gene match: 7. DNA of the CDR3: TGCGCCAGCAGCCAAGCATTTCGGGGGGGCGAAGAGACCCAGTACTTC. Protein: CASSQAFRGGEETQYF.

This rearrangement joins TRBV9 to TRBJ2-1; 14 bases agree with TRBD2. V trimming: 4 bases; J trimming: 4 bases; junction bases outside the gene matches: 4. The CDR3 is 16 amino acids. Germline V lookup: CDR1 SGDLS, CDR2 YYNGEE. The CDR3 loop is CASSIGTSGSYNEQFF. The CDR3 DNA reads TGTGCCAGCAGCATCGGGACTAGCGGGAGTTACAATGAGCAGTTCTTC.

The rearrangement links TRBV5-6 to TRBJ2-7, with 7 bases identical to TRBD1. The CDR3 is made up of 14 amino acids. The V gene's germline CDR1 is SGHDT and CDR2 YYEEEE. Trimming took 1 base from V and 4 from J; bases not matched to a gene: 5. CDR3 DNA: TGTGCCAGCAGCTTGTTTGACAGGGAATACGAGCAGTACTTC. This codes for CASSLFDREYEQYF.

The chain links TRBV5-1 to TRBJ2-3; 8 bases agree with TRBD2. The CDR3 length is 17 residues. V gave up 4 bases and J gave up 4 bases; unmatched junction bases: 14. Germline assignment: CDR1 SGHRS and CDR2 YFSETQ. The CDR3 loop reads CASSLGGSGSSADTQYF. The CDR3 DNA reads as TGCGCCAGCAGCCTGGGGGGGAGCGGGAGCTCCGCAGATACGCAGTATTTT. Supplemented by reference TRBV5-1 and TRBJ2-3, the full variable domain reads KAGVTQTPRYLIKTRGQQVTLSCSPISGHRSVSWYQQTPGQGLQFLFEYFSETQRNKGNFPGRFSGRQFSNSRSEMNVSTLELGDSALYLCASSLGGSGSSADTQYFGPGTRLTVL.

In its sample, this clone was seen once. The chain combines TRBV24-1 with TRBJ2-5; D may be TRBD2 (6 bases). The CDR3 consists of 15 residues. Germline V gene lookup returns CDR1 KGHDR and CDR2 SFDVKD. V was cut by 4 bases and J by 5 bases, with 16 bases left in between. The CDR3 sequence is CATSDLDYRGETQYF. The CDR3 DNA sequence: TGTGCCACCAGTGACCTGGACTACCGCGGGGAGACCCAGTACTTC.

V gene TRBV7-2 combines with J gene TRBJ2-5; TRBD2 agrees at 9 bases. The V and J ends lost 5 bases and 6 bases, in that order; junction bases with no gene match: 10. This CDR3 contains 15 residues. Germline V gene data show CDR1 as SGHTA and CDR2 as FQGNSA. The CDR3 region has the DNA TGTGCCAGCAGCCCTCCCGCGGGAGGGCAGCAGACCCAGTACTTC. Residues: CASSPPAGGQQTQYF.

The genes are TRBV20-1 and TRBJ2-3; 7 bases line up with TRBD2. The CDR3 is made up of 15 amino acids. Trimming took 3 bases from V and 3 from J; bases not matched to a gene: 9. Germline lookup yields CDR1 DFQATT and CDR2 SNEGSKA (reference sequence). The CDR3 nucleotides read TGCAGTGCTAGTGCTAGCGGACCTTGGACAGATACGCAGTATTTT. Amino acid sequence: CSASASGPWTDTQYF.

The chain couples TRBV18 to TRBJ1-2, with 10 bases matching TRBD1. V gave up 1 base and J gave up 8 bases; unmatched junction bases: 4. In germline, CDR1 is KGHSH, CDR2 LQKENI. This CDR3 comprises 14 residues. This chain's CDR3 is CASSPLGTGDGYTF. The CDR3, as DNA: TGTGCCAGCTCACCACTGGGGACAGGGGACGGCTACACCTTC.

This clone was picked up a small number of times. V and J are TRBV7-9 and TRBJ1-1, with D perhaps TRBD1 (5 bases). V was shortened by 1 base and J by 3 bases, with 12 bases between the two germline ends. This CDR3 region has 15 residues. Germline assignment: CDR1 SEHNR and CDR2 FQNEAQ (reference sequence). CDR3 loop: CASSLGGTWDTEAFF. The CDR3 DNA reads TGTGCCAGCAGCTTAGGAGGGACTTGGGACACTGAAGCTTTCTTT.

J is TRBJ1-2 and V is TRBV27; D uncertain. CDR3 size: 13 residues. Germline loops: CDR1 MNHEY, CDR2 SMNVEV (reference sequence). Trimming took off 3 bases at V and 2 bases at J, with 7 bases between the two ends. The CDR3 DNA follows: TGTGCCAGCAGTTTGGGCCGGAACTATGGCTACACCTTC. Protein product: CASSLGRNYGYTF.

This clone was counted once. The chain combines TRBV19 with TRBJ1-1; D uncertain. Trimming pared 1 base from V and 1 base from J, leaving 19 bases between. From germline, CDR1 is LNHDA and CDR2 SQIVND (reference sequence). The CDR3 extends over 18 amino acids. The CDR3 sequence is CASSIGRIRSSRNTEAFF. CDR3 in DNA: TGTGCCAGTAGTATAGGGAGGATAAGGAGCAGTCGGAACACTGAAGCTTTCTTT.

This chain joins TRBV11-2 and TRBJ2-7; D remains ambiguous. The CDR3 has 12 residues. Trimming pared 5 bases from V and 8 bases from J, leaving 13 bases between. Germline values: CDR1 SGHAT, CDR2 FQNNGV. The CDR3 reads CASSARFRKQYF. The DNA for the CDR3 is TGTGCCAGCAGCGCCCGGTTTCGCAAGCAGTACTTC.

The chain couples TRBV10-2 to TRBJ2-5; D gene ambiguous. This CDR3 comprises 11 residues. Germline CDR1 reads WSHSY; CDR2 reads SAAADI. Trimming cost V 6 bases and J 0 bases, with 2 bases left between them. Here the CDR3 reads CASSYQETQYF. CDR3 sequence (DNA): TGCGCCAGCAGCTACCAAGAGACCCAGTACTTC.

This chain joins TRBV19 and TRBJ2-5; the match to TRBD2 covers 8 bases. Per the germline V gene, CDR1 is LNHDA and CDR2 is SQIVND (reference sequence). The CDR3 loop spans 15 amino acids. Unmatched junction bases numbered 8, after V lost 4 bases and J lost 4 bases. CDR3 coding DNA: TGTGCCAGTAGTAGCCCCCGCAGCGGGGGAGAGACCCAGTACTTC. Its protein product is CASSSPRSGGETQYF.

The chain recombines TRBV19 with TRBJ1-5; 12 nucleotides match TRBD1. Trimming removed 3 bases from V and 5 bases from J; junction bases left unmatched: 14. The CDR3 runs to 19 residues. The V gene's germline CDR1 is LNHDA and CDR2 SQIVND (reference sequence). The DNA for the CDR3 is TGTGCCAGTAGTATTGGACCGGGACAGGGGGCTAGAGGGGATCAGCCCCAGCATTTT. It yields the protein CASSIGPGQGARGDQPQHF. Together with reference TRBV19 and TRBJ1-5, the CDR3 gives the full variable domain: DGGITQSPKYLFRKEGQNVTLSCEQNLNHDAMYWYRQDPGQGLRLIYYSQIVNDFQKGDIAEGYSVSREKKESFPLTVTSAQKNPTAFYLCASSIGPGQGARGDQPQHFGDGTRLSIL.

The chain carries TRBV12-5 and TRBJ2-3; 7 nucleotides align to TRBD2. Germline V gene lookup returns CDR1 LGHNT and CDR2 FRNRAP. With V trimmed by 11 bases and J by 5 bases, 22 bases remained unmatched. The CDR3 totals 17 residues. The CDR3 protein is CASGFGRLAARGDTQYF. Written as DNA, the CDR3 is TGTGCTTCCGGGTTTGGTAGGCTAGCGGCCCGAGGAGATACGCAGTATTTT.

The CDR3 sequence is CASPSSPLHF. In DNA, the CDR3 is TGTGCCAGCCCTTCCTCACCCCTCCACTTT. The chain recombines TRBV6-5 with TRBJ1-6; D call uncertain. CDR3 length equals 10 residues. Germline assignment: CDR1 MNHEY and CDR2 SVGAGI. V lost 8 bases, J lost 10 bases, and 6 bases lay in between.

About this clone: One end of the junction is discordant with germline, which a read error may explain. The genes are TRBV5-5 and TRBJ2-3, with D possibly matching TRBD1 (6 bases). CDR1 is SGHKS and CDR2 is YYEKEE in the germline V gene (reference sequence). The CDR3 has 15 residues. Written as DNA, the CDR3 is TGTGCCAGCAGCTTGGACCTACAGGGTTTCGGCCACCAGAATTTT. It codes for CASSLDLQGFGHQNF.

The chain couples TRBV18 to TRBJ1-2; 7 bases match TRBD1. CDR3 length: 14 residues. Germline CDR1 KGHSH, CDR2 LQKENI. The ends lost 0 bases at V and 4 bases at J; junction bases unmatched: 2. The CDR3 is CASSPPTGPYGYTF. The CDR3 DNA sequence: TGTGCCAGCTCACCACCGACAGGGCCCTATGGCTACACCTTC.

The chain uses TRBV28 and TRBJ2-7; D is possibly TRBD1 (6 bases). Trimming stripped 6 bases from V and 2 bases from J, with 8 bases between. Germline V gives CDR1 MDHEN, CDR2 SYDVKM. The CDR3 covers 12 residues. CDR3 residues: CASRQGPYEQYF. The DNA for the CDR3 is TGTGCCAGCAGACAGGGTCCCTACGAGCAGTACTTC. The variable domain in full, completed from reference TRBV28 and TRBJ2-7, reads DVKVTQSSRYLVKRTGEKVFLECVQDMDHENMFWYRQDPGLGLRLIYFSYDVKMKEKGDIPEGYSVSREKKERFSLILESASTNQTSMYLCASRQGPYEQYFGPGTRLTVT.

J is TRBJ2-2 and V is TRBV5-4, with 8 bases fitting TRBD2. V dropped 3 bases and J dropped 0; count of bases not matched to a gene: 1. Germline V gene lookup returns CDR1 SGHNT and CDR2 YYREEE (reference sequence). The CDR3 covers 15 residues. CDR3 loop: CASSSGLANTGELFF. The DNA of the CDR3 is TGTGCCAGCAGCTCGGGACTAGCGAACACCGGGGAGCTGTTTTTT.

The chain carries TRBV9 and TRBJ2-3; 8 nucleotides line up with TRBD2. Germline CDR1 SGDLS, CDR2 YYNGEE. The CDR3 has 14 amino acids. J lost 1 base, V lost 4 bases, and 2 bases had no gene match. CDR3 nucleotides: TGTGCCAGCAGCCCACTAGCGGGCACAGATACGCAGTATTTT. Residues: CASSPLAGTDTQYF.

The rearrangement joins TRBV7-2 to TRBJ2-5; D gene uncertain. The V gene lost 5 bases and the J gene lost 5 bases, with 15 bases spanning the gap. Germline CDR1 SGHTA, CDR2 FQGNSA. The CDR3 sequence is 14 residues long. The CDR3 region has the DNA TGTGCCAGCAGCGCCCTTAGCAGCACTGAGACCCAGTACTTC. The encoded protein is CASSALSSTETQYF.

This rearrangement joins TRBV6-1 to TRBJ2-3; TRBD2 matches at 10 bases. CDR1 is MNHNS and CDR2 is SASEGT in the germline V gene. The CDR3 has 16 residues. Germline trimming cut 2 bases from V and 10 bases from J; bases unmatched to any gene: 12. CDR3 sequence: CASSEPGTSERGAQYF. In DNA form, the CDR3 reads TGTGCCAGCAGTGAACCCGGGACTAGCGAGAGGGGAGCGCAGTATTTT.